The TCR beta chain described here comes from a study of cytomegalovirus exposure and HLA in healthy donors. The primer mix had 60 Vbeta and 13 Jbeta primers. Here immunoSEQ multiplex PCR was the method, and the copy in TCRdb shows in-frame clones only, minus some. The profile shows 99,000 or so clones, over 65% of them singletons. CDR3 length: 20 amino acids. The germline V gene has CDR1 SNHLY and CDR2 FYNNEI. J was trimmed by 0 bases and V by 6 bases; bases with no gene match: 18. Turning to this clone: No antigen is known for it.

Findings of the study overall: Rare TCR sequences dominated, though some public TCRs recurred in many donors. Productive status was seen about 90% or about 30% of the time for most TCR beta V segments in an earlier analysis. Associated with cytomegalovirus, according to the listing, were fewer than 200 TCR beta chains.

This receptor was obtained from a woman aged 40 to 50 in good health and CMV-seronegative. The rearrangement uses TRBV2 and TRBJ1-5; the match to TRBD1 covers 9 bases. What was sequenced was PBMCs. The DNA of the CDR3 is TGTGCCAGCAGGATGGGGACAGGGCGACTGAACTCCTATAGCAATCAGCCCCAGCATTTT. As protein: CASRMGTGRLNSYSNQPQHF.